Listed below are T cell receptor beta chains from one sample, sequenced in a study of cytomegalovirus exposure and HLA in healthy donors. Sequencing was performed with immunoSEQ multiplex PCR; in TCRdb, only in-frame clones are kept and a portion is missing. The sample includes 80,000 to 95,000 clones, roughly two thirds of them seen just once. Material for sequencing was PBMCs. The receptors derive from a woman younger than 45 in good health and CMV-seronegative. CDR3s include the opening cysteine and the closing phenylalanine or tryptophan. A D gene is named only where the DNA matches it firmly. Some rows have no size entry. The others give once, few or many, or a class for an expanded clone.

j_call	clone_size	d_call	v_call	cdr3_aa	cdr3_nt
TRBJ2-5	.	TRBD1	TRBV7-9	CASSQTGGSETQYF	TGTGCCAGCAGTCAAACAGGGGGCTCAGAGACCCAGTACTTC
TRBJ2-3	.	TRBD2	TRBV30	CAFLPSGRAPGDTQYF	TGTGCCTTCCTTCCTAGCGGGAGGGCCCCAGGGGATACGCAGTATTTT
TRBJ2-3	.	.	TRBV5-6	CASSPGVGSLSATDTQYF	TGTGCCAGCAGCCCGGGGGTGGGAAGCCTGAGTGCGACAGATACGCAGTATTTT
TRBJ1-6	.	.	TRBV7-9	CASSLDQGLGSPLHF	TGTGCCAGCAGTTTGGATCAGGGGCTGGGTTCACCCCTCCACTTT
TRBJ1-1	.	.	TRBV21-1	CASSNSLGTGATEAFF	TGTGCCAGCAGCAATTCCTTGGGGACAGGGGCGACTGAAGCTTTCTTT
TRBJ2-7	.	.	TRBV6-6	CASSLLLREQYF	TGTGCCAGCAGCCTACTGTTGAGGGAGCAGTACTTC
TRBJ2-5	.	.	TRBV7-8	CALGAKGETQYF	TGTGCCTTAGGGGCCAAGGGAGAGACCCAGTACTTC
TRBJ1-5	few	TRBD1	TRBV5-4	CASSLDRGRGQPQHF	TGTGCCAGCAGCTTGGACAGGGGGAGAGGACAGCCCCAGCATTTT
TRBJ1-1	.	.	TRBV6-1	CASSELTEAFF	TGTGCCAGCAGTGAACTGACTGAAGCTTTCTTT
TRBJ2-1	.	TRBD2	TRBV5-4	CASSWTSGGYNEQFF	TGTGCCAGCAGCTGGACTAGCGGGGGCTACAATGAGCAGTTCTTC
TRBJ2-7	.	.	TRBV7-8	CASSLPGQGFEQYF	TGTGCCAGCAGCTTACCGGGGCAGGGGTTCGAGCAGTACTTC
TRBJ2-7	.	TRBD2	TRBV5-1	CASSPSGRGVTYEQYF	TGCGCCAGCAGCCCGAGTGGGCGGGGGGTTACCTACGAGCAGTACTTC
TRBJ2-1	.	.	TRBV5-1	CASSNGARYNEQFF	TGCGCCAGCAGCAATGGGGCTAGGTACAATGAGCAGTTCTTC
TRBJ1-1	.	TRBD1	TRBV18	CASSPAGTGPEAFF	TGTGCCAGCTCACCAGCCGGGACAGGGCCCGAAGCTTTCTTT
TRBJ2-7	few	TRBD2	TRBV25-1	CASSDSASGVYEQYF	TGTGCCAGCAGTGATTCGGCTAGCGGGGTTTACGAGCAGTACTTC
TRBJ2-1	.	TRBD2	TRBV4-2	CASSQDSGTSGNNEQFF	TGTGCCAGCAGCCAAGATTCGGGGACTAGCGGGAACAATGAGCAGTTCTTC
TRBJ2-1	.	.	TRBV29-1	CSVARGGPSFEQFF	TGCAGCGTCGCCAGGGGAGGGCCCTCCTTTGAGCAGTTCTTC
TRBJ1-5	.	.	TRBV6-5	CASSYFYGQPQHF	TGTGCCAGCAGTTACTTCTACGGGCAGCCCCAGCATTTT
TRBJ1-2	few	TRBD1	TRBV7-6	CASSRCRGQLNGYTF	TGTGCCAGCAGCAGATGCAGGGGGCAGCTAAATGGCTACACCTTC
TRBJ1-4	few	.	TRBV6-5	CASSRSNEKLFF	TGTGCCAGCAGTCGGAGTAATGAAAAACTGTTTTTT
TRBJ1-1	once	.	TRBV6-1	CASSSHREATEAFF	TGTGCCAGCAGTTCCCACCGGGAGGCCACTGAAGCTTTCTTT
TRBJ2-3	.	.	TRBV7-9	CASSGPGLPTDTQYF	TGTGCCAGCAGCGGCCCGGGATTGCCCACAGATACGCAGTATTTT
TRBJ2-3	.	TRBD1	TRBV19	CASRDRGARTDTQYF	TGTGCCAGTAGGGACAGGGGAGCGCGCACAGATACGCAGTATTTT
TRBJ2-3	.	.	TRBV5-1	CASNPGLASTDTQYF	TGCGCCAGCAACCCGGGACTGGCAAGCACAGATACGCAGTATTTT
TRBJ2-5	.	TRBD2	TRBV4-2	CASSQDLSRTSGGRETQYF	TGTGCCAGCAGCCAAGATCTATCCCGGACTAGCGGGGGGCGAGAGACCCAGTACTTC
TRBJ2-7	few	TRBD1	TRBV6-6	CASSYLTGTGGGEQYF	TGTGCCAGCAGTTATCTTACCGGGACAGGGGGAGGCGAGCAGTACTTC
TRBJ2-7	once	TRBD1	TRBV11-2	CASSSPGQGVQYF	TGTGCCAGCAGCTCCCCGGGACAGGGAGTGCAGTACTTC
TRBJ1-5	.	.	TRBV19	CASSIGPGQPQHF	TGTGCCAGTAGTATAGGTCCAGGACAGCCCCAGCATTTT
TRBJ2-7	.	TRBD2	TRBV19	CASTKTSGLAYEQYF	TGTGCCAGTACCAAGACTAGCGGACTCGCCTACGAGCAGTACTTC
TRBJ2-3	.	.	TRBV6-1	CASRSLPTDTQYF	TGTGCCAGCAGAAGCCTTCCCACAGATACGCAGTATTTT
TRBJ1-2	.	TRBD1	TRBV6-5	CASSLTGGAEDYGYTF	TGTGCCAGCAGTTTGACAGGGGGCGCGGAGGACTATGGCTACACCTTC
TRBJ2-5	few	.	TRBV6-5	CASREYVVETQYF	TGTGCCAGCAGGGAGTACGTGGTGGAGACCCAGTACTTC
TRBJ1-2	few	.	TRBV6-5	CASRDKGGRNGYTF	TGTGCCAGCAGGGACAAGGGTGGAAGAAATGGCTACACCTTC
TRBJ2-5	.	.	TRBV5-1	CASSSAGETQYF	TGCGCCAGCAGCTCGGCAGGGGAGACCCAGTACTTC
TRBJ1-1	once	.	TRBV28	CASSVWGRLQGRGTEAFF	TGTGCCAGCAGTGTGTGGGGTAGGTTACAGGGAAGAGGTACTGAAGCTTTCTTT